The 17 T cell receptor beta chains below were found in one sample sequenced in a study of OX40 agonist ivuxolimab in advanced cancers. Measured with immunoSEQ multiplex PCR; TCRdb has only the in-frame clones, and not every one. The table lists almost 70,000 clones, about 89% of them singletons. The specimen comprised CD4+ or CD8+ T cells sorted from blood, sampled in a trial of the OX40 agonist ivuxolimab. These receptors all stem from an adult with an advanced solid tumor such as melanoma, head and neck, liver or kidney cancer.

This sequence joins TRBV19 and TRBJ2-2; D is possibly TRBD1 (5 bases). The CDR3 length is 15 residues. Per germline, CDR1 LNHDA and CDR2 SQIVND (reference sequence). V was pared by 6 bases and J by 1 base, with 12 bases between. The CDR3: CASSPPRVNTGELFF. DNA of the CDR3: TGTGCCAGTAGCCCCCCCAGGGTGAACACCGGGGAGCTGTTTTTT.

V usage is TRBV9 and J usage is TRBJ1-2; D gene uncertain. This CDR3 spans 13 amino acids. The germline gives CDR1 SGDLS, CDR2 YYNGEE. V lost 5 bases, J lost 3 bases, and 11 bases lay in between. CDR3 residues: CASSMGEDYGYTF. The CDR3 DNA sequence: TGTGCCAGCAGTATGGGCGAGGACTATGGCTACACCTTC.

The chain is built from TRBV6-1 and TRBJ2-5; 8 positions match TRBD2. The last part of the DNA fits TRBJ2-7 better; the J call may be wrong. The germline V gene encodes CDR1 MNHNS and CDR2 SASEGT. CDR3 length equals 15 residues. The CDR3 reads CASSALLAANYEQYF. The CDR3 DNA sequence: TGTGCCAGCAGTGCTCTACTAGCGGCGAACTACGAGCAGTACTTC.

The chain carries TRBV9 and TRBJ2-1, with TRBD2 as a possible D gene (5 bases). The CDR3 is 14 residues long. Germline assignment: CDR1 SGDLS and CDR2 YYNGEE. The V end was cut by 4 bases, the J end by 8 bases, with 16 bases between. Here the CDR3 DNA reads TGTGCCAGCAGCCTCCGGACGGGGAGCGATGAGCAGTTCTTC. This codes for CASSLRTGSDEQFF.

V is TRBV19 and J is TRBJ2-1; D might be TRBD2 (5 bases). Germline V gives CDR1 LNHDA, CDR2 SQIVND (reference sequence). The CDR3 totals 16 residues. The V and J ends lost 2 bases and 5 bases respectively, with 16 bases between them. The CDR3 bases are TGTGCCAGTAGTATAACCCTGGCCGGGAACAACAATGAGCAGTTCTTC. This gives the protein CASSITLAGNNNEQFF.

The chain joins TRBV7-9 to TRBJ2-1, with TRBD2 matching 9 bases. The J segment lost 5 bases and the V segment lost 1 base, leaving 6 bases of the junction unmatched. The CDR3 runs 16 residues. Germline CDR1 SEHNR, CDR2 FQNEAQ (reference sequence). The CDR3 reads CASSLVAGGRDNEQFF. CDR3 in DNA: TGTGCCAGCAGCTTAGTCGCGGGAGGGCGGGACAATGAGCAGTTCTTC.

The CDR3 loop is CASSAFGRVQETQYF. In nucleotides, the CDR3 is TGTGCCAGCAGCGCCTTCGGACGAGTACAAGAGACCCAGTACTTC. This chain connects TRBV5-6 to TRBJ2-5; D gene unclear. The CDR3 length is 15 residues. V gave up 4 bases and J gave up 2 bases, with 15 bases separating them. CDR1 and CDR2 from the germline V gene are SGHDT and YYEEEE.

This clone came up once. This chain uses TRBV6-1 with TRBJ2-1; the D gene could be TRBD1 or TRBD2 (6 bases each). The germline V and J ends were trimmed by 7 bases and 8 bases, with 9 bases remaining between them. Germline lookup yields CDR1 MNHNS and CDR2 SASEGT. The CDR3 extends over 11 amino acids. The CDR3 DNA sequence: TGTGCCAGCACTAGGGGGGATGAGCAGTTCTTC. It translates to CASTRGDEQFF.

This clone was counted only a few times. The J gene is TRBJ2-7, the V gene TRBV6-1; the D is unclear. Trimming stripped 3 bases from V and 6 bases from J, with 9 bases between. This CDR3 has 12 amino acids. Germline V lookup: CDR1 MNHNS, CDR2 SASEGT. The CDR3 spells CASSDHGLEQYF. CDR3 in DNA: TGTGCCAGCAGTGACCACGGTCTCGAGCAGTACTTC.

V usage is TRBV5-1 and J usage is TRBJ2-1; 7 bases align to TRBD1. Germline V lookup: CDR1 SGHRS, CDR2 YFSETQ. This CDR3 has 16 amino acids. The V and J ends lost 5 bases and 0 bases, in that order; junction bases with no gene match: 8. The CDR3, as DNA: TGCGCCAGCAGGTTACAGGGGATCTTCTCCTACAATGAGCAGTTCTTC. It encodes CASRLQGIFSYNEQFF.

The V call is TRBV19, the J call TRBJ2-6; 10 bases agree with TRBD1. Germline V lookup: CDR1 LNHDA, CDR2 SQIVND (reference sequence). The CDR3 extends over 20 amino acids. Trimming removed 4 bases from V and 0 bases from J; junction bases left unmatched: 12. CDR3 protein: CASSNNIPGQGYSGANVLTF. In DNA, the CDR3 is TGTGCCAGTAGTAATAACATCCCGGGACAGGGGTACTCTGGGGCCAACGTCCTGACTTTC.

J is TRBJ2-7 and V is TRBV6-1, with D tentatively TRBD1 (5 bases). Trimming cost V 4 bases and J 2 bases, with 9 bases left between them. The CDR3 length is 13 residues. Germline assignment: CDR1 MNHNS and CDR2 SASEGT. This CDR3 is CASSGVGPYEQYF. CDR3 coding DNA: TGTGCCAGCAGTGGTGTGGGGCCCTACGAGCAGTACTTC.

This chain uses TRBV10-2 with TRBJ1-1; no clear D gene. The V gene lost 2 bases and the J gene lost 7 bases, with 11 bases spanning the gap. Per germline, CDR1 WSHSY and CDR2 SAAADI. This CDR3 has 13 amino acids. CDR3 DNA: TGCGCCAGCAGTGAGGTCTCGTCCTATGAAGCTTTCTTT. Amino acid sequence: CASSEVSSYEAFF.

J is TRBJ2-1 and V is TRBV25-1, with TRBD2 matching 11 bases. The CDR3 is 15 amino acids. The J segment lost 7 bases and the V segment lost 6 bases, leaving 8 bases of the junction unmatched. Germline V gene sequence: CDR1 MGHDK, CDR2 SYGVNS. The CDR3 sequence is CASSLAGGSGNEQFF. The CDR3 DNA is TGTGCCAGCAGCCTAGCGGGAGGATCCGGAAATGAGCAGTTCTTC.

This clone turned up a few times. The genes are TRBV4-1 and TRBJ2-5; D gene unclear. CDR3 size: 15 residues. The V end lost 3 bases, the J end lost 5 bases, and 16 bases lay between the germline ends. CDR1 is MGHRA and CDR2 is YSYEKL in the germline V gene. CDR3 nucleotide sequence: TGCGCCAGCAGCCATCGATTCCTCAGTGGGGAGACCCAGTACTTC. Its protein is CASSHRFLSGETQYF.

A word on this clone: The junction and the germline gene differ at one end; a read error may be behind it. This sequence joins TRBV6-5 and TRBJ2-5, with D possibly matching TRBD2 (6 bases). Germline lookup yields CDR1 MNHEY and CDR2 SVGAGI. The CDR3 has 15 residues. DNA for the CDR3: TGTGTCAGCAGTTACTCTTCGGGGGTCCAAGAGACCCAGTACTTC. Its protein product is CVSSYSSGVQETQYF.

The chain couples TRBV10-3 to TRBJ2-7; 11 bases agree with TRBD1. The J segment lost 3 bases and the V segment lost 8 bases, leaving 9 bases of the junction unmatched. The CDR3 has 15 residues. The germline V gene has CDR1 ENHRY and CDR2 SYGVKD. The CDR3 region is CAISRRDRGFYEQYF. The CDR3 region has the DNA TGTGCCATCTCGAGGAGGGACAGGGGGTTCTACGAGCAGTACTTC.